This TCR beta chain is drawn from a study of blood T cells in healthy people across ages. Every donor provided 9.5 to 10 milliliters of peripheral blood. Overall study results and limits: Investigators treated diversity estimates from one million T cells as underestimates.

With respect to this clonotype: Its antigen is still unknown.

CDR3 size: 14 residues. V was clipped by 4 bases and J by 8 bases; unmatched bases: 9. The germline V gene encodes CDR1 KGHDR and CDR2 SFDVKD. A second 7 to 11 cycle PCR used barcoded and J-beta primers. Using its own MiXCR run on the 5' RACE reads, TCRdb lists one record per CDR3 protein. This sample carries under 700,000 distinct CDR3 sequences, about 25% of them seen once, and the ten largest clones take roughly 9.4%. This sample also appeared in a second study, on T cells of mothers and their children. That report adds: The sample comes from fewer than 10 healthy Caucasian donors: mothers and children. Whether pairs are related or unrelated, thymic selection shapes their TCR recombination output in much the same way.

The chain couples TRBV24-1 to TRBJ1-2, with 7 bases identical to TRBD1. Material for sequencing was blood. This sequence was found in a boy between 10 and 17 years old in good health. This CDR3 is CATSEEGQVRGYTF. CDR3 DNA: TGTGCCACCAGTGAGGAAGGACAGGTCCGGGGCTACACCTTC.